These 10 T cell receptor beta chains came from one sample sequenced in a study of blood T cell repertoires in COVID-19. Sequencing used immunoSEQ multiplex PCR; TCRdb keeps in-frame clones, though not all of them. The sample has more than 200,000 clones, less than 90% seen once. The sample was peripheral blood. The receptor set was obtained from a woman older than 75 with COVID-19, enrolled during active disease.

This rearrangement joins TRBV28 to TRBJ1-2, with 8 bases fitting TRBD1. The CDR3 consists of 14 residues. V trimming: 5 bases; J trimming: 5 bases; junction bases outside the gene matches: 7. Germline V gives CDR1 MDHEN, CDR2 SYDVKM. CDR3 residues: CASSEQGVNYGYTF. The CDR3 nucleotides are TGTGCCAGCAGTGAACAGGGGGTAAATTATGGCTACACCTTC.

This chain links TRBV19 with TRBJ1-2; D possibly corresponds to TRBD1 (6 bases). The CDR3 runs to 17 residues. Trimming took off 6 bases at V and 4 bases at J, with 24 bases between the two ends. Germline assignment: CDR1 LNHDA and CDR2 SQIVND (reference sequence). CDR3 loop: CASSRPVSGAVPYGYTF. CDR3 DNA sequence: TGTGCCAGTAGCCGCCCTGTATCAGGGGCTGTCCCCTATGGCTACACCTTC.

This rearrangement joins TRBV9 to TRBJ1-1; perhaps TRBD1 as D (5 bases). Germline V CDR1 and CDR2: SGDLS, YYNGEE. The V gene lost 6 bases and the J gene lost 2 bases, with 14 bases spanning the gap. The CDR3 loop spans 14 amino acids. CDR3 coding DNA: TGTGCCAGCAATATGGGGCCAGGCAACACTGAAGCTTTCTTT. This gives the protein CASNMGPGNTEAFF.

The rearrangement links TRBV18 to TRBJ1-6; 11 bases are a match to TRBD1. Germline V gene sequence: CDR1 KGHSH, CDR2 LQKENI. This CDR3 has 14 residues. V was clipped by 0 bases and J by 14 bases; unmatched bases: 3. This CDR3 reads CASSPPDRGRSLHF. The CDR3 DNA is TGTGCCAGCTCACCACCGGACAGGGGGCGATCCCTCCACTTT.

This rearrangement joins TRBV7-6 to TRBJ2-3; TRBD1 matches at 10 bases. V trimming: 5 bases; J trimming: 4 bases; junction bases outside the gene matches: 6. CDR1 and CDR2 from the germline V gene are SGHVS and FNYEAQ. The CDR3 runs to 15 residues. The CDR3 protein is CASSTRQGAPDTQYF. In DNA, the CDR3 is TGTGCCAGCAGCACCCGACAGGGGGCCCCAGATACGCAGTATTTT.

The V call is TRBV9, the J call TRBJ1-4; 9 nucleotides agree with TRBD1. Trimming cost V 0 bases and J 7 bases; bases outside gene matches: 4. The CDR3 runs to 15 residues. Germline V CDR1 and CDR2: SGDLS, YYNGEE. The CDR3 here is CASSVDGTGTEKLFF. In DNA form, the CDR3 reads TGTGCCAGCAGCGTAGACGGGACAGGGACTGAAAAACTGTTTTTT. The full variable domain, completed using reference TRBV9 and TRBJ1-4, is DSGVTQTPKHLITATGQRVTLRCSPRSGDLSVYWYQQSLDQGLQFLIQYYNGEERAKGNILERFSAQQFPDLHSELNLSSLELGDSALYFCASSVDGTGTEKLFFGSGTQLSVL.

CDR3: CASSLVLGGETQYF. In DNA, the CDR3 is TGCGCCAGCAGCTTGGTGTTGGGAGGGGAGACCCAGTACTTC. The V call is TRBV5-1, the J call TRBJ2-5, with 7 bases lining up with TRBD2. CDR3 length: 14 amino acids. V was pared by 0 bases and J by 5 bases, with 4 bases of the junction left unmatched. Looked up from germline, CDR1 is SGHRS and CDR2 is YFSETQ.

The chain joins TRBV4-2 to TRBJ2-7; the match to TRBD1 covers 8 bases. The V gene end was trimmed by 1 base and the J gene end by 4 bases; junction bases not matched to a gene: 6. The length of the CDR3 is 15 residues. Germline assignment: CDR1 LGHNA and CDR2 YNFKEQ. The CDR3 loop is CASSQGPGQAYEQYF. DNA for the CDR3: TGTGCCAGCAGCCAAGGGCCGGGACAGGCTTACGAGCAGTACTTC.

The V and J genes are TRBV3-1 (or the pseudogene TRBV3-2) and TRBJ1-1; D unclear. The CDR3 sequence is 17 residues long. Germline V gene lookup returns CDR1 LGHDT and CDR2 YNNKEL (reference sequence). V was shortened by 1 base and J by 1 base, with 16 bases between the two germline ends. The CDR3 loop reads CASSQGGQALSNTEAFF. The CDR3 region has the DNA TGTGCCAGCAGCCAAGGCGGGCAGGCCCTCTCGAACACTGAAGCTTTCTTT.

The CDR3 spells CASSLDQSRNEKLFF. CDR3 DNA: TGTGCCAGCAGCTTAGATCAAAGCCGAAATGAAAAACTGTTTTTT. The chain links TRBV7-2 to TRBJ1-4; D unclear. The V gene's germline CDR1 is SGHTA and CDR2 FQGNSA. Trimming took 1 base from V and 5 from J, leaving 11 bases between them. The CDR3 has 15 amino acids.